This T cell receptor (beta chain) was obtained from a study of blood T cell repertoires in COVID-19. Looking at the study overall: PBMCs, B-cell-depleted T cells, or T cells provided the cDNA or gDNA that made up the material.

The CDR3 has 15 amino acids. Germline CDR1 and CDR2: LNHDA and SQIVND (reference sequence). J was trimmed by 10 bases and V by 3 bases; bases with no gene match: 11. In the original analysis: How many nucleated cells were present was estimated from reference gene primer amplification. Generated by immunoSEQ multiplex PCR, the TCRdb table keeps only in-frame clones and is missing some. For V, J and clone size, that table is used; D and trimming come from the DNA. The sample gives around 340,000 clones, over 70% of which show up once; almost 3% is in the top ten. The sequence derives from a man between 25 and 39 years old with active or convalescent COVID-19. The V and J genes are TRBV19 and TRBJ2-1; 8 nucleotides agree with TRBD2. Sequenced sample: peripheral blood. The CDR3 region has the DNA TGTGCCAGTAGTATCCCCAGCGGGGGTAAATACGAGCAGTTCTTC. Translated, it gives CASSIPSGGKYEQFF.